Below, 5 T cell receptor beta chains from the same sample are listed, as sequenced in a study of T cell clonality in common variable immunodeficiency. The method was immunoSEQ multiplex PCR; TCRdb's version includes in-frame clones alone and lacks a portion of them. Observed in the sample are 60,000 to 75,000 clones, none of them singletons. The sequenced material came from peripheral blood mononuclear cells. Source of these receptors: a person between 18 and 70 years old in good health.

On this clone: A read error is possible here, since a much larger clone lies one base away. The CDR3 end falls 3 residues outside the read, so it is completed with the germline J gene. The sample holds other DNA sequences that translate to the same CDR3. The gene calls are TRBV7-3 and TRBJ2-2; D ambiguous. The CDR3 covers 16 residues. Trimming removed 3 bases from V and 0 bases from J, with 11 bases in between. Germline-derived CDR1 and CDR2 are SGHTA and FQGTGA. CDR3 DNA, as far as it was read: TGTGCCAGCAGCTTGACGGCGGCTTCGAACACCGGGGAG. Encoded protein: CASSLTAASNTGE. The whole CDR3 protein reads CASSLTAASNTGELFF.

This clone was counted ten times or more. The CDR3 end lies 3 residues beyond the end of the read and is filled in from the germline J gene. This chain joins TRBV3-1 (or the pseudogene TRBV3-2) and TRBJ2-2; 12 bases fit TRBD2. The CDR3 totals 18 residues. The V segment lost 0 bases and the J segment 7 bases; nucleotides outside the gene matches: 9. The germline CDR1 and CDR2 sequences are LGHDT and YNNKEL (reference sequence). CDR3 DNA (partial): TGTGCCAGCAGCCAAGATTCGTCTAGCGGGAGGGCCTTCGGGGAG. Translation: CASSQDSSSGRAFGE. The CDR3 reads in full as CASSQDSSSGRAFGELFF.

This clone was recorded at least ten times. Read data end 3 residues before the CDR3 end; the end is taken from the germline J gene. The chain carries TRBV12-5 and TRBJ2-3; 9 bases match TRBD1. The germline gives CDR1 LGHNT, CDR2 FRNRAP. This CDR3 spans 16 amino acids. The V and J ends lost 0 bases and 4 bases, in that order; junction bases with no gene match: 5. The sequenced CDR3 bases are TGTGCTAGTGGTTTGGTCCTGGGACAGGGTGCAGATACG. Residues: CASGLVLGQGADT. The whole CDR3 reads CASGLVLGQGADTQYF.

This clone was found many times. The missing CDR3 end, 3 residues past where the read stops, is filled in from the germline J gene. The rearrangement uses TRBV7-3 and TRBJ1-1; the D gene is possibly TRBD1 (6 bases). The CDR3 covers 11 residues. CDR1 SGHTA and CDR2 FQGTGA come from the germline V gene. The V and J ends lost 6 bases and 6 bases respectively, with 8 bases between them. The CDR3 loop reads CASSYRAEAFF. The DNA read from the CDR3 is TGTGCCAGCAGTTACAGGGCTGAA.

This clone has ten or more counts. The read terminates 3 residues before the CDR3 end, so the remaining end is supplied by the germline J gene. The V and J genes are TRBV7-9 and TRBJ2-3, with 13 bases aligning to TRBD2. The CDR3 sequence is 15 residues long. V was pared by 4 bases and J by 5 bases, with 3 bases of the junction left unmatched. Germline V CDR1 and CDR2: SEHNR, FQNEAQ (reference sequence). Partial CDR3 DNA: TGTGCCAGCAGCTCCGGGACTAGCGGGGTAGATACG. This encodes CASSSGTSGVDT. The whole CDR3 region reads CASSSGTSGVDTQYF.